A single T cell receptor beta chain is shown here with its context. Looked up from germline, CDR1 is SGHAT and CDR2 is FQNNGV. Trimming stripped 1 base from V and 6 bases from J, with 7 bases between. The CDR3 is 13 residues long. CD8 cells classed as naive were CD45RO-negative and positively selected for CCR7, excluding terminally differentiated effector memory CD45RA+ cells. This sample is drawn from a study of shared clonotypes between healthy human individuals. Here immunoSEQ multiplex PCR was the method, and the copy in TCRdb shows in-frame clones only, minus some. Of approximately 1.9 million clones listed, approximately 92% are singletons.

The sample was naive CD8+ T cells from PBMCs. This sequence joins TRBV11-2 and TRBJ2-1, with D uncertain. The clonotype comes from a young man in good health. Some clones in this sample may be carry-over from other donors' samples. For the CDR3, the DNA is TGTGCCAGCAGCTTAGGACCACCCAATGAGCAGTTCTTC. Its translation is CASSLGPPNEQFF.